Sequencing of this T cell receptor beta chain was carried out in a study of radiotherapy plus CTLA-4 blockade in lung cancer. Sample share makes this clone medium-sized. From germline, CDR1 is MDHEN and CDR2 SYDVKM. CDR3 length: 15 amino acids. V was clipped by 3 bases and J by 3 bases, with 14 bases between them. The protocol was immunoSEQ multiplex PCR, while the TCRdb copy is restricted to in-frame clones and leaves out a portion. The sample lists about 32,000 clones, approximately 85% occurring once. The receptor comes from a human donor with non-small cell lung cancer who had stable disease on radiotherapy plus ipilimumab. Sequences were derived from peripheral blood, sampled from a patient treated with radiotherapy plus ipilimumab. This rearrangement joins TRBV28 to TRBJ1-1, with D maybe TRBD1 (6 bases). CDR3 sequence (DNA): TGTGCCAGCAGTTTCGCCGGCAGGGGCTACACTGAAGCTTTCTTT. Residues: CASSFAGRGYTEAFF. The whole variable domain, remainder taken from reference TRBV28 and TRBJ1-1, is DVKVTQSSRYLVKRTGEKVFLECVQDMDHENMFWYRQDPGLGLRLIYFSYDVKMKEKGDIPEGYSVSREKKERFSLILESASTNQTSMYLCASSFAGRGYTEAFFGQGTRLTVV.